This TCR beta chain stems from a study of T cells in Graves' hyperthyroidism and ophthalmopathy. To note about this clonotype: A much larger clone is a single base away; this may be a read error.

Germline CDR1 is SGHAT and CDR2 is FQNNGV. The CDR3 has 15 residues. V dropped 3 bases and J dropped 4 bases, with 16 bases sitting between them. Amplification yielded TCR beta CDR3 regions, with RNA transcripts as the source. HTBI primers were employed in a first-round RT-PCR of the TCR CDR3. MiXCR was run by TCRdb on the multiplex PCR reads, yielding one entry per CDR3 protein. This table holds under 400,000 distinct CDR3 sequences, 15% to 20% found once. The receptor's source is a woman between 40 and 55 years old with Graves' ophthalmopathy. Sequenced material: blood. The chain uses TRBV11-2 and TRBJ2-7; D might be TRBD2 (5 bases). In nucleotides, the CDR3 is TGTGCCAGCAGCTTTCTGACCGGGGTACAATACGAGCAGTACTTC. Translation: CASSFLTGVQYEQYF.